These 14 T cell receptor beta chains came from one sample sequenced in a study of T cell responses to AZD1222 COVID-19 vaccine. Only in-frame clones appear in the TCRdb table, and some are missing; sequencing was by immunoSEQ multiplex PCR. The sample has 150,000 to 200,000 clones; 70% to 90% are singletons. Sequencing was performed on peripheral blood, taken on day 0 of AZD1222 vaccination. All receptors come from an adult in good health.

This chain uses TRBV5-1 with TRBJ1-2; 7 bases map to TRBD1. The CDR3 spans 15 residues. J was trimmed by 5 bases and V by 0 bases; bases with no gene match: 7. CDR1 and CDR2 from the germline V gene are SGHRS and YFSETQ. CDR3 coding DNA: TGCGCCAGCAGCTTGGCGGCAGGGGGTAGTTATGGCTACACCTTC. This codes for CASSLAAGGSYGYTF.

The CDR3 DNA is TGTGCCAGCAGTTTTTCGGGTTCCGCCAAAAACATTCAGTACTTC. Protein: CASSFSGSAKNIQYF. The rearrangement uses TRBV28 and TRBJ2-4, with D hard to call. Germline V lookup: CDR1 MDHEN, CDR2 SYDVKM. Trimming took off 3 bases at V and 1 base at J, with 10 bases between the two ends. The CDR3 is 15 amino acids.

This clone was picked up a small number of times. The chain employs TRBV28 and TRBJ1-2, with 7 bases aligning to TRBD1. The V gene's germline CDR1 is MDHEN and CDR2 SYDVKM. CDR3 length: 16 residues. Unmatched junction bases numbered 14, after V lost 6 bases and J lost 4 bases. The chain's CDR3 is CASRRQGLVGSYGYTF. DNA of the CDR3: TGTGCCAGCAGGAGACAGGGCCTGGTTGGGTCCTATGGCTACACCTTC.

For this clone: This same CDR3 is encoded by further DNA sequences in the sample. The genes are TRBV5-1 and TRBJ2-7; 14 nucleotides line up with TRBD2. CDR3 size: 17 residues. The germline gives CDR1 SGHRS, CDR2 YFSETQ. V gave up 4 bases and J gave up 0 bases; unmatched junction bases: 6. As DNA, the CDR3 is TGCGCCAGCAGCCGGACTAGCGGGAGGCTCAGCTCCTACGAGCAGTACTTC. It is translated as CASSRTSGRLSSYEQYF.

The chain employs TRBV5-1 and TRBJ1-2; a weak D match, TRBD1 (5 bases). Trimming took off 1 base at V and 2 bases at J, with 12 bases between the two ends. Germline values: CDR1 SGHRS, CDR2 YFSETQ. This CDR3 has 15 residues. In DNA form, the CDR3 reads TGCGCCAGCAGCTTGTCGCCAGGGCTCAACTATGGCTACACCTTC. Its protein is CASSLSPGLNYGYTF.

V usage is TRBV18 and J usage is TRBJ1-5, with D hard to call. The CDR3 is made up of 15 amino acids. The V and J ends lost 5 bases and 0 bases respectively, with 11 bases between them. CDR1 is KGHSH and CDR2 is LQKENI in the germline V gene. The CDR3: CASSSRRNSNQPQHF. The CDR3 DNA is TGTGCCAGCTCAAGCCGACGCAATAGCAATCAGCCCCAGCATTTT.

The gene calls are TRBV5-6 and TRBJ1-3; 7 bases fit TRBD1. The CDR3 length is 16 residues. V trimming: 1 base; J trimming: 0 bases; junction bases outside the gene matches: 4. The germline CDR1 and CDR2 sequences are SGHDT and YYEEEE. CDR3 bases: TGTGCCAGCAGCTTGTTGCAGGGGGTCTCTGGAAACACCATATATTTT. Translating it yields CASSLLQGVSGNTIYF.

V usage is TRBV28 and J usage is TRBJ1-2; no clear D gene. Trimming removed 2 bases from V and 3 bases from J, with 16 bases in between. The CDR3 spans 16 residues. CDR1 is MDHEN, CDR2 SYDVKM, per germline. CDR3 region: CASSLIEVRAYYGYTF. DNA of the CDR3: TGTGCCAGCAGTTTAATTGAAGTTAGGGCGTACTATGGCTACACCTTC.

The sample holds one count of this clone. The CDR3 coding sequence is TGTGCCAGCAGTGAATATGGGACAGGGGAGGCGAGGACTGAAGCTTTCTTT. Translated, it gives CASSEYGTGEARTEAFF. The chain has TRBV6-1 and TRBJ1-1, with TRBD1 matching over 10 bases. Germline V CDR1 and CDR2: MNHNS, SASEGT. The CDR3 runs to 17 residues. V trimming: 2 bases; J trimming: 5 bases; junction bases outside the gene matches: 11.

The chain employs TRBV7-3 and TRBJ2-1; weak D call: TRBD1 (6 bases). V was clipped by 3 bases and J by 10 bases, with 10 bases between them. Germline V gives CDR1 SGHTA, CDR2 FQGTGA. This CDR3 has 12 amino acids. As DNA, the CDR3 is TGTGCCAGCAGCTTTGGGGGCTGGGAGCAGTTCTTC. It specifies CASSFGGWEQFF.

The chain uses TRBV23-1 and TRBJ2-5, with a tentative D call TRBD1 (6 bases). TRBV23-1 is known as an ORF, though its function is uncertain. CDR3 size: 14 residues. Trimming took 2 bases from V and 1 from J, leaving 8 bases between them. Here the CDR3 reads CASSQKQGQETQYF. CDR3 bases: TGCGCCAGCAGTCAAAAACAGGGCCAAGAGACCCAGTACTTC.

The rearrangement links TRBV28 to TRBJ1-5; D is perhaps TRBD1 (6 bases). The V end lost 2 bases, the J end lost 7 bases, and 18 bases lay between the germline ends. The CDR3 covers 16 residues. Per germline, CDR1 MDHEN and CDR2 SYDVKM. This chain's CDR3 is CASSLNQGSVKQPQHF. The CDR3 DNA is TGTGCCAGCAGTTTAAACCAGGGGTCAGTCAAGCAGCCCCAGCATTTT.

This clone has more than one count but fewer than ten. The V gene is TRBV28, the J gene TRBJ2-7, with 11 bases fitting TRBD1. Germline V lookup: CDR1 MDHEN, CDR2 SYDVKM. Trimming removed 6 bases from V and 12 bases from J; junction bases left unmatched: 10. There are 13 residues in the CDR3. CDR3 nucleotides: TGTGCCAGCAGCCCCCGGGACAGGGGGTTTCGGTACTTC. The encoded protein is CASSPRDRGFRYF. Full variable domain (rest looked up from reference TRBV28 and TRBJ2-7): DVKVTQSSRYLVKRTGEKVFLECVQDMDHENMFWYRQDPGLGLRLIYFSYDVKMKEKGDIPEGYSVSREKKERFSLILESASTNQTSMYLCASSPRDRGFRYFGPGTRLTVT.

Concerning this clone: Other DNA sequences of this sample code for an identical CDR3. The J gene is TRBJ2-7, the V gene TRBV27; D gene unclear. Trimming left V 2 bases short and J 4 bases short, with 3 bases between. CDR1 is MNHEY, CDR2 SMNVEV, per germline (reference sequence). This CDR3 has 11 amino acids. The CDR3 loop reads CASSLGYEQYF. As DNA, the CDR3 is TGTGCCAGCAGTTTAGGTTACGAGCAGTACTTC.